Below, 11 T cell receptor beta chains from the same sample are listed, as sequenced in a study of T cells after yellow fever vaccination. MiXCR was run by TCRdb on the 5' RACE reads, yielding one entry per CDR3 protein. The repertoire holds 100,000 to 150,000 distinct CDR3 sequences, with 13% to 15% as singletons. The source material was CD8+ T cells sorted from PBMCs, sampled 5 days after the yellow fever booster vaccination. The receptors shown here come from a man aged 18 to 29 who received the YFV17D yellow fever vaccine.

This clonotype was detected a few times. This chain joins TRBV12-3 or TRBV12-4 and TRBJ2-2; a weak D match, TRBD2 (5 bases). V shed 4 bases and J shed 3 bases, with 12 bases lying between them. This CDR3 has 15 amino acids. The CDR3 here is CASSSWARDTGELFF. CDR3 nucleotide sequence: TGTGCCAGCAGTTCCTGGGCGCGGGACACCGGGGAGCTGTTTTTT.

J is TRBJ2-7 and V is TRBV20-1; D may correspond to TRBD1 or TRBD2 (5 bases each). The CDR3 consists of 14 residues. CDR1 is DFQATT, CDR2 SNEGSKA, per germline (reference sequence). With 5 bases removed from V and 3 bases from J, the gap between germline ends came to 17 bases. This chain's CDR3 is CSAQPWDGHYEQYF. CDR3 bases: TGCAGTGCTCAGCCCTGGGACGGACACTACGAGCAGTACTTC.

The chain has TRBV3-1 and TRBJ2-3, with D tentatively TRBD2 (5 bases). The length of the CDR3 is 15 residues. V was trimmed by 4 bases and J by 2 bases, leaving 13 bases between them. In germline, CDR1 is LGHDT, CDR2 YNNKEL (reference sequence). The CDR3 nucleotides are TGTGCCAGCAGCCCCCAAGCGGAGACCACAGATACGCAGTATTTT. Encoded protein: CASSPQAETTDTQYF.

This clonotype was seen a handful of times. This chain connects TRBV18 to TRBJ2-4, with D maybe TRBD2 (6 bases). Trimming cost V 0 bases and J 0 bases, with 9 bases left between them. This CDR3 is built from 16 residues. Germline V gives CDR1 KGHSH, CDR2 LQKENI. The CDR3 nucleotides read TGTGCCAGCTCACCACCGGCGGGGATAGCCAAAAACATTCAGTACTTC. It encodes CASSPPAGIAKNIQYF.

This clonotype was recorded at least ten times. This chain connects TRBV6-6 to TRBJ2-3, with D tentatively TRBD1 (6 bases). Germline V gene lookup returns CDR1 MNHNY and CDR2 SVGAGI (reference sequence). The CDR3 runs 16 residues. V shed 0 bases and J shed 7 bases, with 17 bases lying between them. CDR3 in DNA: TGTGCCAGCAGTTACTCTGCCGTTAAGGGGGTGCATACGCAGTATTTT. Protein product: CASSYSAVKGVHTQYF.

This clonotype has more than one count but fewer than ten. The chain recombines TRBV4-1 with TRBJ2-5; tentatively, D is TRBD1 or TRBD2 (5 bases each). V was clipped by 3 bases and J by 5 bases, with 19 bases between them. Germline V gives CDR1 MGHRA, CDR2 YSYEKL. The length of the CDR3 is 16 residues. CDR3 nucleotide sequence: TGCGCCAGCAGCCAGTCGCCGCGGGCAGGGTGGGAGACCCAGTACTTC. Protein: CASSQSPRAGWETQYF.

This clonotype was seen repeatedly, ten times or more. The genes are TRBV10-3 and TRBJ2-1; D is perhaps TRBD1 (5 bases). This CDR3 is 11 amino acids long. V shed 7 bases and J shed 7 bases, with 8 bases lying between them. Germline lookup yields CDR1 ENHRY and CDR2 SYGVKD. The CDR3 sequence is CAITRGNEQFF. DNA of the CDR3: TGTGCCATCACTAGGGGAAATGAGCAGTTCTTC.

Here the CDR3 reads CASSQGQLNTEAFF. The CDR3 region has the DNA TGTGCCAGCAGCCAGGGACAGCTGAACACTGAAGCTTTCTTT. The chain has TRBV9 and TRBJ1-1; 7 positions agree with TRBD1. The V and J ends lost 4 bases and 0 bases, in that order; junction bases with no gene match: 3. The CDR3 is 14 residues long. Per the germline V gene, CDR1 is SGDLS and CDR2 is YYNGEE.

The genes are TRBV20-1 and TRBJ2-5; no reliable D call. Germline CDR1 DFQATT, CDR2 SNEGSKA (reference sequence). V lost 3 bases and J 3 bases, leaving 11 bases between the germline ends. This CDR3 is 13 amino acids long. CDR3 coding DNA: TGCAGTGCTAGTAGCCGGCTCAAAGAGACCCAGTACTTC. Amino acid sequence: CSASSRLKETQYF.

V usage is TRBV29-1 and J usage is TRBJ1-1; unclear D gene. V lost 6 bases, J lost 8 bases, and 13 bases lay in between. The CDR3 runs 11 residues. Looked up from germline, CDR1 is SQVTM and CDR2 is ANQGSEA. The CDR3 sequence is CSVPSGPEAFF. In DNA, the CDR3 is TGCAGCGTCCCTAGCGGCCCGGAAGCTTTCTTT.

CDR3 sequence: CASSFGGIAEAFF. DNA of the CDR3: TGTGCCAGCAGCTTCGGGGGAATTGCTGAAGCTTTCTTT. The genes are TRBV5-6 and TRBJ1-1, with a possible D match to TRBD1 (5 bases). V lost 2 bases, J lost 6 bases, and 11 bases lay in between. The CDR3 length is 13 residues. The germline V gene encodes CDR1 SGHDT and CDR2 YYEEEE. Supplemented by reference TRBV5-6 and TRBJ1-1, the full variable domain reads DAGVTQSPTHLIKTRGQQVTLRCSPKSGHDTVSWYQQALGQGPQFIFQYYEEEERQRGNFPDRFSGHQFPNYSSELNVNALLLGDSALYLCASSFGGIAEAFFGQGTRLTVV.